The 25 T cell receptor beta chains listed next were all sequenced from one sample in a study of technical replicates of blood from a few donors. Using immunoSEQ multiplex PCR, the repertoire was profiled, and TCRdb retains in-frame clones only, with some absent. Of around 70,000 clones in the sample, approximately 97% were seen once. Input material: T cells isolated from PBMCs. All receptors derive from a human donor in good health.

The chain links TRBV19 to TRBJ2-1; 11 bases agree with TRBD1. CDR1 is LNHDA, CDR2 SQIVND, per germline (reference sequence). The ends lost 8 bases at V and 4 bases at J; junction bases unmatched: 7. This CDR3 comprises 15 residues. The CDR3 protein is CASCLGTGGYNEQFF. The CDR3 DNA is TGTGCCAGTTGTCTGGGGACAGGGGGTTACAATGAGCAGTTCTTC.

This clone was seen only once. V is TRBV2 and J is TRBJ1-5; weak D call: TRBD1 (6 bases). Germline assignment: CDR1 SNHLY and CDR2 FYNNEI. This CDR3 has 13 amino acids. V was shortened by 6 bases and J by 7 bases, with 13 bases between the two germline ends. CDR3 coding DNA: TGTGCCAGCAGCAGACAGGTTCTCCAGCCCCAGCATTTT. It specifies CASSRQVLQPQHF.

V gene TRBV19 combines with J gene TRBJ1-1, with 11 bases identical to TRBD1. Germline CDR1 LNHDA, CDR2 SQIVND (reference sequence). V gave up 5 bases and J gave up 9 bases; unmatched junction bases: 8. This CDR3 is built from 14 residues. CDR3 DNA sequence: TGTGCCAGTAGTTTCGGGACAGGGGGAGTTCAAGCTTTCTTT. This gives the protein CASSFGTGGVQAFF.

The CDR3 loop is CASSPAGSYEQYF. CDR3 bases: TGTGCCAGCAGCCCGGCAGGCTCCTACGAGCAGTACTTC. The chain is built from TRBV7-9 and TRBJ2-7; no clear D gene. Germline V gives CDR1 SEHNR, CDR2 FQNEAQ (reference sequence). The CDR3 totals 13 residues. V was cut by 5 bases and J by 0 bases, with 8 bases left in between. The variable domain in full, with the rest retrieved from reference TRBV7-9 and TRBJ2-7, is DTGVSQNPRHKITKRGQNVTFRCDPISEHNRLYWYRQTLGQGPEFLTYFQNEAQLEKSRLLSDRFSAERPKGSFSTLEIQRTEQGDSAMYLCASSPAGSYEQYFGPGTRLTVT.

J is TRBJ2-7 and V is TRBV6-6, with D perhaps TRBD2 (5 bases). V lost 6 bases and J 6 bases, leaving 18 bases between the germline ends. The CDR3 is made up of 14 amino acids. CDR1 MNHNY and CDR2 SVGAGI come from the germline V gene (reference sequence). The CDR3 nucleotides are TGTGCCAGCAGCCGAACAAGTGAGGGCCCCGAGCAGTACTTC. This sequence encodes CASSRTSEGPEQYF.

The chain recombines TRBV4-1 with TRBJ2-7, with D unclear. CDR3 length: 16 amino acids. CDR1 and CDR2 (germline): MGHRA, YSYEKL. V dropped 0 bases and J dropped 4 bases, with 16 bases sitting between them. DNA of the CDR3: TGCGCCAGCAGCCAAGATATGCCCCGGGTTGGGTACGAGCAGTACTTC. Translated: CASSQDMPRVGYEQYF.

This clone was observed once. The chain recombines TRBV2 with TRBJ2-1; TRBD2 matches 16 bases. The CDR3 spans 15 residues. Germline V gene sequence: CDR1 SNHLY, CDR2 FYNNEI. J was trimmed by 7 bases and V by 7 bases; bases with no gene match: 4. The CDR3 loop is CASKGLAGGPNEQFF. The CDR3 nucleotides are TGTGCCAGCAAGGGACTAGCGGGAGGGCCGAATGAGCAGTTCTTC.

V usage is TRBV9 and J usage is TRBJ2-4; 8 nucleotides agree with TRBD1. Germline V gene lookup returns CDR1 SGDLS and CDR2 YYNGEE. The CDR3 is made up of 15 amino acids. V lost 2 bases, J lost 7 bases, and 8 bases stayed unmatched. In DNA, the CDR3 is TGTGCCAGCAGCGTTGGGGAACAGGGGGTGAACATTCAGTACTTC. Translated: CASSVGEQGVNIQYF.

J is TRBJ1-5 and V is TRBV7-6; D is unresolved. In germline, CDR1 is SGHVS, CDR2 FNYEAQ. This CDR3 comprises 16 residues. The V and J ends lost 1 base and 5 bases respectively, with 15 bases between them. The DNA for the CDR3 is TGTGCCAGCAGCTTAGGACCCCCGGGATCCGATCAGCCCCAGCATTTT. It specifies CASSLGPPGSDQPQHF.

J is TRBJ1-2 and V is TRBV7-3; D is possibly TRBD1 (6 bases). Per germline, CDR1 SGHTA and CDR2 FQGTGA. V lost 5 bases and J lost 4, with 17 bases in between. The CDR3 length is 15 residues. CDR3 sequence reads: CASSPGQPGGYGYTF. CDR3 nucleotide sequence: TGTGCCAGCAGCCCCGGACAGCCTGGGGGCTATGGCTACACCTTC.

This chain links TRBV6-5 with TRBJ2-7, with 8 bases lining up with TRBD1. Germline CDR1 is MNHEY and CDR2 is SVGAGI. Trimming at V came to 6 bases and at J to 3 bases, leaving 4 bases not matched to a gene. This CDR3 region has 13 residues. The CDR3 bases are TGTGCCAGCAGAAGGACAGGGCTCTACGAGCAGTACTTC. Translated: CASRRTGLYEQYF.

The CDR3: CASSQEDRTNYGYTF. DNA of the CDR3: TGCGCCAGCAGCCAAGAGGACAGGACTAACTATGGCTACACCTTC. The V and J genes are TRBV5-1 and TRBJ1-2, with 7 bases matching TRBD1. The germline V gene has CDR1 SGHRS and CDR2 YFSETQ. J was trimmed by 0 bases and V by 4 bases; bases with no gene match: 6. CDR3 length: 15 residues.

The V and J genes are TRBV4-1 and TRBJ1-1; TRBD1 agrees at 8 bases. CDR3 length equals 15 residues. Germline V gives CDR1 MGHRA, CDR2 YSYEKL. V shed 4 bases, J shed 1 base, and the junction held 5 bases outside the gene matches. The CDR3 DNA sequence: TGCGCCAGCAGCCCGTTAGGGACAGGGAACACTGAAGCTTTCTTT. This encodes CASSPLGTGNTEAFF.

The rearrangement joins TRBV7-8 to TRBJ1-2; D call uncertain. V was shortened by 4 bases and J by 1 base, with 28 bases between the two germline ends. The CDR3 is 20 residues long. Germline-derived CDR1 and CDR2 are SGHVS and FQNEAQ. The CDR3 reads CASSSRRLTGNLGYNYGYTF. The CDR3 coding sequence is TGTGCCAGCAGCTCCCGGAGGCTGACCGGGAACCTGGGATATAACTATGGCTACACCTTC.

The chain employs TRBV19 and TRBJ2-7; D is possibly TRBD2 (5 bases). The CDR3 is made up of 15 amino acids. Trimming stripped 1 base from V and 0 bases from J, with 10 bases between. Germline CDR1 LNHDA, CDR2 SQIVND (reference sequence). For the CDR3, the DNA is TGTGCCAGTAGTATAGGGGCGGGTTCCTCCTACGAGCAGTACTTC. It codes for CASSIGAGSSYEQYF.

The rearrangement uses TRBV6-4 and TRBJ1-2; TRBD1 matches at 7 bases. The germline CDR1 and CDR2 sequences are MRHNA and SNTAGT. Trimming removed 10 bases from V and 2 bases from J; junction bases left unmatched: 10. This CDR3 is built from 14 residues. The CDR3 DNA follows: TGTGCCACCCGCCCCGGGACAGTGAACTATGGCTACACCTTC. Translated, it gives CATRPGTVNYGYTF.

The rearrangement links TRBV12-1 to TRBJ2-3; the listed D gene, TRBD1, was not tested against the DNA. TRBV12-1 is an annotated pseudogene. This CDR3 region has 11 residues. The CDR3 loop reads CASLHRDTQYF. CDR3 nucleotides: TGTGCCAGCCTACACAGAGATACGCAGTATTTT.

The V and J genes are TRBV14 and TRBJ1-2, with 8 bases that match TRBD1. This CDR3 region has 13 residues. V lost 0 bases and J lost 6; bases outside the gene matches: 0. Germline-derived CDR1 and CDR2 are SGHDN and FVKESK. For the CDR3, the DNA is TGTGCCAGCAGCCAAGACAGGGGGCATGGCTACACCTTC. Its protein product is CASSQDRGHGYTF.

This chain links TRBV19 with TRBJ2-1; TRBD2 might be the D (7 bases). CDR3 length: 15 residues. Germline V CDR1 and CDR2: LNHDA, SQIVND (reference sequence). Trimming took 4 bases from V and 7 from J, leaving 17 bases between them. CDR3 sequence (DNA): TGTGCCAGTAGTAGCCTGGGGGGGGCGTTGAATGAGCAGTTCTTC. Protein product: CASSSLGGALNEQFF. Complete variable domain (other parts from reference TRBV19 and TRBJ2-1): DGGITQSPKYLFRKEGQNVTLSCEQNLNHDAMYWYRQDPGQGLRLIYYSQIVNDFQKGDIAEGYSVSREKKESFPLTVTSAQKNPTAFYLCASSSLGGALNEQFFGPGTRLTVL.

The V gene is TRBV9, the J gene TRBJ2-3; D is perhaps TRBD1 (5 bases). The V gene lost 4 bases and the J gene lost 6 bases, with 18 bases spanning the gap. Germline values: CDR1 SGDLS, CDR2 YYNGEE. The length of the CDR3 is 15 residues. The CDR3 DNA follows: TGTGCCAGCAGCTCGACACTCGAAGACAGTGATACGCAGTATTTT. It codes for CASSSTLEDSDTQYF.

V gene TRBV19 combines with J gene TRBJ2-1; TRBD1 agrees at 8 bases. The germline gives CDR1 LNHDA, CDR2 SQIVND (reference sequence). The CDR3 covers 16 residues. V lost 5 bases to trimming and J lost 0 bases; unmatched junction nucleotides: 6. The CDR3 DNA follows: TGTGCCAGTAGTTCAAGGACAGGGAGCTCCTACAATGAGCAGTTCTTC. This sequence encodes CASSSRTGSSYNEQFF.

The CDR3 is CSASLLSEQYF. CDR3 in DNA: TGCAGTGCTAGTCTCCTCTCCGAGCAGTACTTC. The chain uses TRBV20-1 and TRBJ2-7; D is unclear. V lost 3 bases to trimming and J lost 6 bases, with 9 bases between them. This CDR3 has 11 residues. CDR1 is DFQATT, CDR2 SNEGSKA, per germline (reference sequence).

The CDR3 spells CASSLGGTSGYNEQFF. In DNA form, the CDR3 reads TGCGCCAGCAGCTTGGGTGGGACTAGCGGCTACAATGAGCAGTTCTTC. The chain links TRBV5-1 to TRBJ2-1; the match to TRBD2 covers 11 bases. Germline-derived CDR1 and CDR2 are SGHRS and YFSETQ. The CDR3 has 16 amino acids. V lost 0 bases to trimming and J lost 3 bases; unmatched junction nucleotides: 2.

The chain has TRBV18 and TRBJ2-3, with a tentative D call TRBD2 (5 bases). Germline V gene data show CDR1 as KGHSH and CDR2 as LQKENI. This CDR3 has 17 residues. The V end lost 2 bases, the J end lost 2 bases, and 17 bases lay between the germline ends. The CDR3 loop is CASSPGLGVRNTDTQYF. DNA of the CDR3: TGTGCCAGCTCACCAGGCCTCGGGGTGAGGAACACAGATACGCAGTATTTT.

This chain joins TRBV13 and TRBJ2-1; 9 bases map to TRBD2. V was pared by 5 bases and J by 7 bases, with 6 bases of the junction left unmatched. Germline V CDR1 and CDR2: PRHDT, FYEKMQ (reference sequence). The CDR3 loop spans 14 amino acids. CDR3 residues: CASSARTSANEQFF. CDR3 nucleotide sequence: TGTGCCAGCAGCGCGCGGACTAGCGCTAATGAGCAGTTCTTC.